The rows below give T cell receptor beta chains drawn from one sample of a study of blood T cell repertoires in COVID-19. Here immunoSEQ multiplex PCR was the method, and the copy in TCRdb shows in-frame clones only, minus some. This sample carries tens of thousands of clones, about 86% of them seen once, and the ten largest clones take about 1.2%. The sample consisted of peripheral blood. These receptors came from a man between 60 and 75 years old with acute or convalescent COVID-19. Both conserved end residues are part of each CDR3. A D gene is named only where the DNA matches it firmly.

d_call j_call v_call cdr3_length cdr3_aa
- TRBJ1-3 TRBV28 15 CASIGGFDSGNTIYF
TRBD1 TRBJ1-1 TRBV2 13 CASSEGTGPEAFF
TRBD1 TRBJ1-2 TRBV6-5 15 CASRAGQGVDYGYTF
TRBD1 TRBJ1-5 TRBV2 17 CASSVKTGQGSNQPQHF
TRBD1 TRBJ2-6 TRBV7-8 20 CASSDRRGQATSSGANVLTF
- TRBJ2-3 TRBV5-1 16 CASSLGSGGTTDTQYF
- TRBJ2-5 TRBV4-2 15 CASSQEWRAEETQYF
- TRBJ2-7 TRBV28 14 CASSLRQLAYEQYF
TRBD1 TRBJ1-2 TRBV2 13 CASRGDRGYGYTF
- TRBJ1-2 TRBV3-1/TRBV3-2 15 CASSQGVGGDYGYTF
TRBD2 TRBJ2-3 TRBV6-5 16 CASSSVAGGPTDTQYF
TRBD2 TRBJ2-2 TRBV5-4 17 CASSLGSLAGGPGELFF
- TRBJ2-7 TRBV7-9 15 CASSLGALSSYEQYF
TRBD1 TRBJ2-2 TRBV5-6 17 CASSWLRTGANTGELFF
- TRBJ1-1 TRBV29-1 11 CSVGRDTEAFF